The 26 T cell receptor beta chains reported below all come from one sample, sequenced in a study of Ad26.COV2.S vaccination and SARS-CoV-2 variants. TCRdb's table, derived via immunoSEQ multiplex PCR, lists solely in-frame clones and lacks some. Seen here are over 450,000 clones, around 89% observed once, and the top ten hold 1.5% to 2%. The treatment here: some 20 received Ad26.COV2.S at low or high dose, single or two shots; roughly five received placebo; per-sample allocation not given. Samples were taken on day 63 after the first vaccine or placebo injection. Sample: peripheral blood, taken in a trial of Ad26.COV2.S vaccine versus placebo. The receptors shown here come from a person between 18 and 60 years old who received the Ad26.COV2.S COVID-19 vaccine or a placebo.

V and J are TRBV9 and TRBJ2-7; TRBD2 matches 8 bases. The CDR3 contains 14 residues. V gave up 4 bases and J gave up 3 bases; unmatched junction bases: 6. Germline assignment: CDR1 SGDLS and CDR2 YYNGEE. The CDR3 DNA is TGTGCCAGCAGCCAGACTAGCGTCAACTACGAGCAGTACTTC. This translates into CASSQTSVNYEQYF.

The chain is built from TRBV5-4 and TRBJ1-1; 8 nucleotides match TRBD1. V dropped 3 bases and J dropped 3; count of bases not matched to a gene: 4. Germline lookup yields CDR1 SGHNT and CDR2 YYREEE (reference sequence). The CDR3 totals 14 residues. CDR3 DNA sequence: TGTGCCAGCAGCTGGACAGGGTTTGACACTGAAGCTTTCTTT. This encodes CASSWTGFDTEAFF.

The V and J genes are TRBV19 and TRBJ2-3; a possible D gene is TRBD2 (6 bases). V was clipped by 4 bases and J by 4 bases, with 12 bases between them. There are 14 residues in the CDR3. The germline V gene has CDR1 LNHDA and CDR2 SQIVND (reference sequence). The CDR3 sequence is CASSTFGGSDTQYF. DNA of the CDR3: TGTGCCAGTAGTACCTTCGGGGGATCAGATACGCAGTATTTT.

Notes on this clone: One end of the junction fails to match germline, which may point to a read error. The V and J genes are TRBV11-2 and TRBJ1-1, with D possibly TRBD1 on 5 matching bases. The CDR3 loop spans 19 amino acids. CDR1 is SGHAT and CDR2 is FQNNGV in the germline V gene. The CDR3 DNA reads TGTGCCAGCAGCCGATTTTTCATAGGGGATAGGCTTATGAACATTGAAGCTTTCTTT. This gives the protein CASSRFFIGDRLMNIEAFF.

This rearrangement joins TRBV27 to TRBJ2-2; D is uncertain. The length of the CDR3 is 15 residues. The germline V and J ends were trimmed by 3 bases and 4 bases, with 12 bases remaining between them. From germline, CDR1 is MNHEY and CDR2 SMNVEV (reference sequence). CDR3 in amino acids: CASSFLGSPTGELFF. The CDR3 DNA sequence: TGTGCCAGCAGTTTCCTAGGATCTCCCACCGGGGAGCTGTTTTTT.

The V gene is TRBV27, the J gene TRBJ1-2, with unresolved D. V was pared by 4 bases and J by 8 bases, with 17 bases between. This CDR3 has 14 amino acids. Germline CDR1 and CDR2: MNHEY and SMNVEV (reference sequence). The CDR3 nucleotides are TGTGCCAGCAGTTCCCGACGGCTCGGTATGGGCTACACCTTC. This codes for CASSSRRLGMGYTF.

V and J are TRBV10-3 and TRBJ1-1, with unresolved D. The CDR3 is 15 amino acids. Per the germline V gene, CDR1 is ENHRY and CDR2 is SYGVKD. V lost 3 bases to trimming and J lost 0 bases, with 11 bases between them. The CDR3 loop reads CAISDLGRLNTEAFF. CDR3 DNA: TGTGCCATCAGTGATTTAGGACGGTTGAACACTGAAGCTTTCTTT.

The chain joins TRBV5-1 to TRBJ2-7; D not resolved. Trimming left V 1 base short and J 2 bases short, with 10 bases between. This CDR3 contains 14 residues. CDR1 is SGHRS, CDR2 YFSETQ, per germline. In nucleotides, the CDR3 is TGCGCCAGCAGCTTGTTGGGCGAACCCTACGAGCAGTACTTC. Protein product: CASSLLGEPYEQYF.

The chain carries TRBV27 and TRBJ2-3, with D possibly called TRBD1 or TRBD2 (6 bases each). Germline V CDR1 and CDR2: MNHEY, SMNVEV (reference sequence). Trimming took 3 bases from V and 0 from J, leaving 10 bases between them. The CDR3 runs 15 residues. CDR3 DNA: TGTGCCAGCAGTTTCGGGGGCCACAGCACAGATACGCAGTATTTT. It is translated as CASSFGGHSTDTQYF.

J is TRBJ1-5 and V is TRBV19; D is uncertain. Trimming stripped 3 bases from V and 9 bases from J, with 12 bases between. CDR1 and CDR2 (germline): LNHDA, SQIVND (reference sequence). This CDR3 region has 13 residues. The CDR3 bases are TGTGCCAGTAGTATGACCGTACAGCGGCCCCAGCATTTT. Protein sequence: CASSMTVQRPQHF.

The V call is TRBV28, the J call TRBJ2-3; weak D call: TRBD2 (5 bases). V shed 2 bases and J shed 0 bases, with 6 bases lying between them. Germline CDR1 MDHEN, CDR2 SYDVKM. This CDR3 is built from 14 residues. The CDR3 DNA sequence: TGTGCCAGCAGTTTAGGGAGTAGCACAGATACGCAGTATTTT. Translating gives CASSLGSSTDTQYF.

The rearrangement joins TRBV4-2 to TRBJ1-5, with D perhaps TRBD1 (5 bases). The CDR3 runs to 12 residues. Deletions cut 5 bases from V and 8 bases from J, with 10 bases between. Per germline, CDR1 LGHNA and CDR2 YNFKEQ. The CDR3 reads CASSGGEEPQHF. The CDR3 DNA follows: TGTGCCAGCAGCGGGGGAGAGGAGCCCCAGCATTTT.

The rearrangement links TRBV21-1 to TRBJ1-2; the D call TRBD1 from the table was never checked on the DNA. TRBV21-1 represents a pseudogene. The CDR3 has 15 residues. The CDR3 region has the DNA TGTGCCAGCAGCCCCCGAGAGGACAGGAGTCGGGACTACACCTTC. Amino acids: CASSPREDRSRDYTF.

The chain employs TRBV27 and TRBJ2-7; 8 bases align to TRBD2. CDR1 is MNHEY, CDR2 SMNVEV, per germline (reference sequence). CDR3 length: 15 amino acids. V lost 5 bases and J lost 0; bases outside the gene matches: 6. The CDR3 reads CASSPVREGSYEQYF. Here the CDR3 DNA reads TGTGCCAGCAGTCCCGTCCGGGAGGGCTCCTACGAGCAGTACTTC.

The chain employs TRBV27 and TRBJ2-2; tentative D call: TRBD1 (5 bases). Germline values: CDR1 MNHEY, CDR2 SMNVEV (reference sequence). The CDR3 is 14 amino acids. Trimming took 2 bases from V and 5 from J, leaving 9 bases between them. The CDR3 loop is CASSLLQGTGELFF. CDR3 DNA: TGTGCCAGCAGTTTACTTCAGGGTACCGGGGAGCTGTTTTTT.

The V gene is TRBV7-9, the J gene TRBJ1-1, with 11 bases aligning to TRBD1. Germline trimming cut 4 bases from V and 4 bases from J; bases unmatched to any gene: 8. Germline loops: CDR1 SEHNR, CDR2 FQNEAQ (reference sequence). The CDR3 extends over 16 amino acids. This CDR3 reads CASSSTGTGGSTEAFF. The CDR3 region has the DNA TGTGCCAGCAGCTCCACCGGGACAGGGGGGAGCACTGAAGCTTTCTTT. The whole variable domain, filled in from reference TRBV7-9 and TRBJ1-1, reads DTGVSQNPRHKITKRGQNVTFRCDPISEHNRLYWYRQTLGQGPEFLTYFQNEAQLEKSRLLSDRFSAERPKGSFSTLEIQRTEQGDSAMYLCASSSTGTGGSTEAFFGQGTRLTVV.

The chain is built from TRBV9 and TRBJ2-2; D gene unclear. Germline V CDR1 and CDR2: SGDLS, YYNGEE. The CDR3 has 13 residues. Trimming took off 4 bases at V and 6 bases at J, with 10 bases between the two ends. The CDR3 region has the DNA TGTGCCAGCAGCACCTCTTGGCCCGGGGAGCTGTTTTTT. It is translated as CASSTSWPGELFF.

The V gene is TRBV30, the J gene TRBJ2-7, with TRBD1 identical over 7 bases. This CDR3 is built from 12 residues. From germline, CDR1 is GTSNPN and CDR2 SVGIG (reference sequence). With V trimmed by 3 bases and J by 3 bases, 2 bases remained unmatched. The CDR3: CAWSRDSYEQYF. CDR3 sequence (DNA): TGTGCCTGGAGCCGGGACAGCTACGAGCAGTACTTC.

The chain carries TRBV5-1 and TRBJ2-5, with TRBD2 matching 10 bases. The CDR3 totals 18 residues. V dropped 1 base and J dropped 1; count of bases not matched to a gene: 10. In germline, CDR1 is SGHRS, CDR2 YFSETQ. CDR3: CASSLWASGGRTQETQYF. For the CDR3, the DNA is TGCGCCAGCAGCTTGTGGGCTAGCGGGGGCCGTACCCAAGAGACCCAGTACTTC. Using reference TRBV5-1 and TRBJ2-5 for the parts outside the CDR3, the full variable domain is KAGVTQTPRYLIKTRGQQVTLSCSPISGHRSVSWYQQTPGQGLQFLFEYFSETQRNKGNFPGRFSGRQFSNSRSEMNVSTLELGDSALYLCASSLWASGGRTQETQYFGPGTRLLVL.

The rearrangement joins TRBV3-1 (or the pseudogene TRBV3-2) to TRBJ2-5, with D perhaps assigned TRBD1 or TRBD2 (6 bases each). The ends were cut back, 0 bases at V and 3 bases at J, with 11 bases in the middle. This CDR3 region has 15 residues. Germline CDR1 LGHDT, CDR2 YNNKEL (reference sequence). DNA for the CDR3: TGTGCCAGCAGCCAAGAGTGGAGGGGGGAAGAGACCCAGTACTTC. Its translation: CASSQEWRGEETQYF.

This CDR3 is CASSLGQGARGEAFF. CDR3 nucleotides: TGTGCCAGCAGTTTGGGACAGGGGGCGCGGGGAGAAGCTTTCTTT. The rearrangement links TRBV28 to TRBJ1-1, with 12 bases aligning to TRBD1. Germline V gene data show CDR1 as MDHEN and CDR2 as SYDVKM. V lost 3 bases, J lost 8 bases, and 7 bases stayed unmatched. This CDR3 region has 15 residues.

The chain carries TRBV28 and TRBJ2-3, with a possible D match to TRBD2 (7 bases). V lost 6 bases to trimming and J lost 3 bases, with 13 bases between them. The CDR3 covers 14 residues. Germline V gene lookup returns CDR1 MDHEN and CDR2 SYDVKM. In DNA form, the CDR3 reads TGTGCCAGCAGCCCGAGGGGGGGGACAGATACGCAGTATTTT. This codes for CASSPRGGTDTQYF.

J is TRBJ2-2 and V is TRBV24-1; 7 bases fit TRBD2. V trimming: 8 bases; J trimming: 5 bases; junction bases outside the gene matches: 19. Germline lookup yields CDR1 KGHDR and CDR2 SFDVKD. This CDR3 has 18 residues. The CDR3 bases are TGTGCCACCAAGACTAAAAAGCGGGATAAAGGAGGAACCGGGGAGCTGTTTTTT. It is translated as CATKTKKRDKGGTGELFF.

The chain employs TRBV18 and TRBJ1-2; TRBD1 is a possible D gene (5 bases). The CDR3 extends over 13 amino acids. V dropped 0 bases and J dropped 6 bases, with 8 bases sitting between them. The germline V gene encodes CDR1 KGHSH and CDR2 LQKENI. CDR3 coding DNA: TGTGCCAGCTCACCACCGGGGACTAATGGCTACACCTTC. Its translation is CASSPPGTNGYTF.

The chain joins TRBV6-5 to TRBJ1-2, with 7 bases that match TRBD1. J lost 2 bases, V lost 0 bases, and 6 bases had no gene match. Germline V gene lookup returns CDR1 MNHEY and CDR2 SVGAGI. This CDR3 has 16 amino acids. CDR3 in amino acids: CASSYSIPGGNYGYTF. The CDR3 DNA is TGTGCCAGCAGTTACTCGATACCAGGGGGAAACTATGGCTACACCTTC.

The chain employs TRBV7-9 and TRBJ1-2, with 9 nucleotides matching TRBD1. Germline trimming cut 5 bases from V and 0 bases from J; bases unmatched to any gene: 13. The CDR3 covers 18 residues. Germline CDR1 SEHNR, CDR2 FQNEAQ (reference sequence). The CDR3 bases are TGTGCCAGCAGCCCCCACACCTGGGACAGGGAATCTAACTATGGCTACACCTTC. This sequence encodes CASSPHTWDRESNYGYTF.